The 4 T cell receptor beta chains listed next were all sequenced from one sample in a study of PD-1 blockade in classical Hodgkin lymphoma. Every patient experienced relapse after autologous stem cell transplantation, and brentuximab vedotin exposure varied. The method was immunoSEQ multiplex PCR; TCRdb's version includes in-frame clones alone and lacks a portion of them. The top ten clones hold roughly 4.4% of a sample with about 17,000 clones, 75% to 85% of them seen once. Sequencing was performed on peripheral blood mononuclear cells (PBMCs), taken at baseline. The receptors were sampled from a human donor with classical Hodgkin lymphoma.

V usage is TRBV28 and J usage is TRBJ1-2, with TRBD1 matching 7 bases. CDR3 length: 15 amino acids. The V segment lost 2 bases and the J segment 3 bases; nucleotides outside the gene matches: 6. Germline V gene lookup returns CDR1 MDHEN and CDR2 SYDVKM. The CDR3 is CASSLATGLYYGYTF. In DNA, the CDR3 is TGTGCCAGCAGTTTAGCGACAGGGTTATACTATGGCTACACCTTC.

This CDR3 reads CATAGVRRETQYF. DNA of the CDR3: TGTGCCACAGCGGGGGTCCGTAGAGAGACCCAGTACTTC. V is TRBV2 and J is TRBJ2-5; 8 nucleotides agree with TRBD2. Per germline, CDR1 SNHLY and CDR2 FYNNEI. This CDR3 comprises 13 residues. J gave up 4 bases and V 10 bases, and 8 bases lay outside the gene matches. Full variable domain (remainder filled in from reference TRBV2 and TRBJ2-5): EPEVTQTPSHQVTQMGQEVILRCVPISNHLYFYWYRQILGQKVEFLVSFYNNEISEKSEIFDDQFSVERPDGSNFTLKIRSTKLEDSAMYFCATAGVRRETQYFGPGTRLLVL.

V is TRBV6-1 and J is TRBJ2-3; perhaps TRBD1 as D (5 bases). Looked up from germline, CDR1 is MNHNS and CDR2 is SASEGT. This CDR3 contains 15 residues. The germline V and J ends were trimmed by 5 bases and 2 bases, with 14 bases remaining between them. The CDR3 here is CASSRTYTNTDTQYF. The CDR3 region has the DNA TGTGCCAGCAGTAGGACATACACCAACACAGATACGCAGTATTTT.

In this sample, this clone turned up once. The chain couples TRBV18 to TRBJ2-2, with unresolved D. CDR1 is KGHSH, CDR2 LQKENI, per germline. This CDR3 spans 13 amino acids. V was shortened by 4 bases and J by 3 bases, with 6 bases between the two germline ends. The CDR3 loop is CASSRSDTGELFF. CDR3 nucleotide sequence: TGTGCCAGCTCACGGAGTGACACCGGGGAGCTGTTTTTT.